The clone carrying this TCR beta chain was seen only once. Sequencing was performed with immunoSEQ multiplex PCR; in TCRdb, only in-frame clones are kept and a portion is missing. The sample records 70,000 to 95,000 clones, around four fifths being singletons. Per the germline V gene, CDR1 is SGHDT and CDR2 is YYEEEE. The CDR3 runs to 15 residues. The J segment lost 0 bases and the V segment lost 4 bases, leaving 4 bases of the junction unmatched. The source of the sample is a study of blood T cell repertoires in COVID-19. Material: peripheral blood. The V gene is TRBV5-6, the J gene TRBJ2-3; 8 bases fit TRBD2. The sequence derives from a woman in her sixties or seventies with active or convalescent COVID-19. The CDR3 bases are TGTGCCAGCAGCCCCCTAGCGGGTAGCACAGATACGCAGTATTTT. Amino acid sequence: CASSPLAGSTDTQYF. Combining the CDR3 with reference TRBV5-6 and TRBJ2-3 gives the whole variable domain DAGVTQSPTHLIKTRGQQVTLRCSPKSGHDTVSWYQQALGQGPQFIFQYYEEEERQRGNFPDRFSGHQFPNYSSELNVNALLLGDSALYLCASSPLAGSTDTQYFGPGTRLTVL.